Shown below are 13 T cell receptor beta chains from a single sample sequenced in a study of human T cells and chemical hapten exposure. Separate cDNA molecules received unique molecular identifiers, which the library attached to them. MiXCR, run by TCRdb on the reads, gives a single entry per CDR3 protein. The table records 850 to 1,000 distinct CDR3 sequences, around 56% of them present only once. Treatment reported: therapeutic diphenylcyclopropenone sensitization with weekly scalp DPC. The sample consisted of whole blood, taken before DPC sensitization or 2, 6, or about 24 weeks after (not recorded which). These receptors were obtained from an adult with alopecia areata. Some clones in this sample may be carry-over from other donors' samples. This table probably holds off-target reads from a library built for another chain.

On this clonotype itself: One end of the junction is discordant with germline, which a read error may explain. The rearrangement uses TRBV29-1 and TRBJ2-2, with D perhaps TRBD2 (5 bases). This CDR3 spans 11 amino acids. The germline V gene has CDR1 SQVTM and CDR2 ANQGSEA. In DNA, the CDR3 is TGCAGCGCCATCCTGCTCGGGGAGCTGTTTTTC. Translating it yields CSAILLGELFF.

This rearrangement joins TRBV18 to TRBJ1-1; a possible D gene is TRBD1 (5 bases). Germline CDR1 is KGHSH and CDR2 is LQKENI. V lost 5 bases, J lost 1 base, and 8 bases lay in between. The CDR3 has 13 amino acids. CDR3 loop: CASSTGTNTEAFF. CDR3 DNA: TGTGCCAGCTCAACAGGAACGAACACTGAAGCTTTCTTT.

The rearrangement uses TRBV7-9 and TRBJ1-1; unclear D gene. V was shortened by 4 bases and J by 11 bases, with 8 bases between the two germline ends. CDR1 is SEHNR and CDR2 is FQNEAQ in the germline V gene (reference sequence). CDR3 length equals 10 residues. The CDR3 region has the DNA TGTGCCAGCAGCTGGTTGGAGGCTTTCTTT. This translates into CASSWLEAFF.

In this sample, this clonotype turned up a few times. The CDR3, as DNA: TGTGCCAGCTCACCGGGCGGGAGAAACACTGAAGCTTTCTTT. The encoded protein is CASSPGGRNTEAFF. V and J are TRBV18 and TRBJ1-1; D is unclear. The V gene's germline CDR1 is KGHSH and CDR2 LQKENI. CDR3 length equals 14 residues. V lost 3 bases and J 2 bases, leaving 10 bases between the germline ends. Full variable domain (rest looked up from reference TRBV18 and TRBJ1-1): NAGVMQNPRHLVRRRGQEARLRCSPMKGHSHVYWYRQLPEEGLKFMVYLQKENIIDESGMPKERFSAEFPKEGPSILRIQQVVRGDSAAYFCASSPGGRNTEAFFGQGTRLTVV.

For the CDR3, the DNA is TGCGCCAGCAGTCGTACAGGGCCCTACGAGCAGTACTTC. It codes for CASSRTGPYEQYF. V is TRBV10-1 and J is TRBJ2-7; tentative D call: TRBD1 (6 bases). This CDR3 comprises 13 residues. Trimming removed 5 bases at V and 2 bases at J, with 10 bases between. CDR1 WNHNN and CDR2 SYGVQD come from the germline V gene (reference sequence).

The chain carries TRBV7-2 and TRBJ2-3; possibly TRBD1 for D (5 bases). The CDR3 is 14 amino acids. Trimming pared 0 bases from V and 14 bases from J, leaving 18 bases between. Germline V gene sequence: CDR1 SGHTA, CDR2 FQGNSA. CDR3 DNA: TGTGCCAGCAGCTTAGCAAGGGGTCTCCCTAAGCCGTATTTT. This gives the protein CASSLARGLPKPYF.

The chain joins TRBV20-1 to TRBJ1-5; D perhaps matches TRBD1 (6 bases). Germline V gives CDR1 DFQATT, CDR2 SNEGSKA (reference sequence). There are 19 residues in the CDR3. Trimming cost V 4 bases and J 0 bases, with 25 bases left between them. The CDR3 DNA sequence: TGCAGTGCTAACGACTACCGGGACAAGGCAATTTATAGCAATCAGCCCCAGCATTTT. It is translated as CSANDYRDKAIYSNQPQHF.

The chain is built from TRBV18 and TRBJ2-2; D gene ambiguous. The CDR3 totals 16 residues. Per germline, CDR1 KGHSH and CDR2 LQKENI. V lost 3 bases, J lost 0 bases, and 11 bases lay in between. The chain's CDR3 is CASSPTDAANTGELFF. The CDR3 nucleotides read TGTGCCAGCTCACCCACGGACGCCGCGAACACCGGGGAGCTGTTTTTT.

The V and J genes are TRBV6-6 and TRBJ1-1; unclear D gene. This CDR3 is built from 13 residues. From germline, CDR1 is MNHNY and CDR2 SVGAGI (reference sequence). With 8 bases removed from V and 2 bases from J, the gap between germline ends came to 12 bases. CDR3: CASSPGSNTEAFF. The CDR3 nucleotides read TGTGCCAGCTCCCCCGGAAGTAACACTGAAGCTTTCTTT.

DNA of the CDR3: TGTGCCAGCAGCTTAGTCGATGGCTACACCTTC. Translation: CASSLVDGYTF. The chain recombines TRBV7-9 with TRBJ1-2; no firm D call. Germline V gene lookup returns CDR1 SEHNR and CDR2 FQNEAQ (reference sequence). CDR3 length equals 11 residues. Trimming pared 1 base from V and 6 bases from J, leaving 3 bases between.

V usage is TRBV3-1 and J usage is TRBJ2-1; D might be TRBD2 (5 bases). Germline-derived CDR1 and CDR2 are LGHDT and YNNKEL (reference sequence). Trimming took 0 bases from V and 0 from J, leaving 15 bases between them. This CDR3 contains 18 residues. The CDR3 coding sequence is TGTGCCAGCAGCCAAGATCCATCAGCTGCGGGCTCCTACAATGAGCAGTTCTTC. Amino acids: CASSQDPSAAGSYNEQFF.

This CDR3 is CASKGNEQYF. The CDR3 bases are TGTGCCAGCAAGGGAAACGAGCAGTACTTC. This sequence joins TRBV6-6 and TRBJ2-7, with D unclear. Trimming removed 7 bases from V and 5 bases from J, with 6 bases in between. The V gene's germline CDR1 is MNHNY and CDR2 SVGAGI (reference sequence). This CDR3 comprises 10 residues.

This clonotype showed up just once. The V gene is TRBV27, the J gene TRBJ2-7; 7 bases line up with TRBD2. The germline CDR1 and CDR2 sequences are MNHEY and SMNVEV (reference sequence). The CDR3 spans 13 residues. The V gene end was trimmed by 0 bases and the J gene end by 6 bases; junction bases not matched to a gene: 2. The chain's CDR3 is CASSLSGGGEQYF. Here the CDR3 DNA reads TGTGCCAGCAGTTTATCTGGGGGGGGCGAGCAGTACTTC.